Below are 3 T cell receptor beta chains sequenced from a single sample in a study of cytomegalovirus exposure and HLA in healthy donors. In the PCR, 60 Vbeta and 13 Jbeta primers were used. Assay: immunoSEQ multiplex PCR; the TCRdb copy retains only in-frame clones and omits some. The sample holds around 190,000 clones, about three quarters seen once. The sample was PBMCs. These receptors were obtained from a woman in her thirties or forties in good health and CMV-seronegative.

V gene TRBV18 combines with J gene TRBJ1-1; 7 nucleotides match TRBD1. The CDR3 covers 14 residues. V lost 3 bases, J lost 2 bases, and 3 bases stayed unmatched. Germline CDR1 KGHSH, CDR2 LQKENI. CDR3 nucleotide sequence: TGTGCCAGCTCACCCGCAGGGGGTAACACTGAAGCTTTCTTT. Its translation: CASSPAGGNTEAFF.

The chain is built from TRBV5-4 and TRBJ2-1; 8 bases line up with TRBD2. Germline CDR1 and CDR2: SGHNT and YYREEE (reference sequence). V gave up 4 bases and J gave up 8 bases; unmatched junction bases: 11. This CDR3 has 15 amino acids. The DNA for the CDR3 is TGTGCCAGCAGCCCAACCGGGACTAGGGTTTATGAGCAGTTCTTC. Protein sequence: CASSPTGTRVYEQFF.

The chain uses TRBV6-5 and TRBJ1-2, with no clear D. V dropped 2 bases and J dropped 8 bases, with 15 bases sitting between them. Germline-derived CDR1 and CDR2 are MNHEY and SVGAGI. The CDR3 covers 14 residues. The DNA of the CDR3 is TGTGCCAGCAGTTACCTTGACACCCGGGGAGGCTACACCTTC. It translates to CASSYLDTRGGYTF.